The clone carrying this TCR beta chain was observed a handful of times. CDR3 size: 13 residues. V dropped 4 bases and J dropped 3 bases, with 13 bases sitting between them. Germline V gene lookup returns CDR1 SQVTM and CDR2 ANQGSEA. The protocol was immunoSEQ multiplex PCR, while the TCRdb copy is restricted to in-frame clones and leaves out a portion. The sample records a few hundred thousand clones, 50% to 75% being singletons. The sample belongs to a study of shared clonotypes between healthy human individuals. Sequenced input: memory CD4+ T cells sorted from blood. Subset: CD45RA-negative fraction. This chain connects TRBV29-1 to TRBJ2-7, with unresolved D. The sequence came from a man aged 30-40 years in good health. Written as DNA, the CDR3 is TGCAGCGTTGGGGATGTCTCACGCTACGAGCAGTACTTC. Its translation: CSVGDVSRYEQYF.